This T cell receptor beta chain derives from a study of identical twins. Study-wide results and caveats: Models came in too low on out-of-frame TCR alpha sharing in monozygotic twins. In drawing conclusions, the study used cross-sectional statistical analysis and did not follow the same donors. Where out-of-frame alpha sequences were twin-shared, they showed excess low generation probability.

TCRdb called the 5' RACE reads again in MiXCR, with one record for every CDR3 protein. The sample lists just under 650,000 distinct CDR3 sequences, 7.1% occurring once. This clonotype was counted ten times or more. Antigen unknown. Per the germline V gene, CDR1 is MGHRA and CDR2 is YSYEKL. V gave up 3 bases and J gave up 5 bases; unmatched junction bases: 9. CDR3 length: 16 amino acids. These same data were also listed under a study on yellow fever vaccine responses in identical twins.

Specimen: PBMCs. The chain links TRBV4-1 to TRBJ2-3; 9 bases fit TRBD2. The clonotype was recovered from a woman aged 18-29 years in good health. The CDR3 is CASSQVGGGAVDTQYF. CDR3 DNA: TGCGCCAGCAGCCAGGTTGGCGGGGGGGCGGTAGATACGCAGTATTTT.